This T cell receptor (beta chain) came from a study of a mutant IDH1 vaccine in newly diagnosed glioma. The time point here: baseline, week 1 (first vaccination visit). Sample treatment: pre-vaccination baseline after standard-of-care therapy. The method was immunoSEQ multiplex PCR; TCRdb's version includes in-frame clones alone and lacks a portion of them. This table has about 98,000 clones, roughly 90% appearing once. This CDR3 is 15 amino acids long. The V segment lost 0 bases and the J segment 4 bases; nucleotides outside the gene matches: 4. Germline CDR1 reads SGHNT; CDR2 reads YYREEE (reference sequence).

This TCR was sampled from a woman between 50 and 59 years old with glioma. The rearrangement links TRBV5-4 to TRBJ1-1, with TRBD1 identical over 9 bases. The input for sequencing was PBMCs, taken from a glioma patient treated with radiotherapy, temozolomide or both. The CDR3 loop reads CASSLGDRGGTEAFF. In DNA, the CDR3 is TGTGCCAGCAGCTTGGGCGACAGGGGGGGCACTGAAGCTTTCTTT.